A single sample gave rise to the 23 T cell receptor beta chains below, sequenced in a study of human T cells and chemical hapten exposure. Noted time point: patch test 1, 2 weeks after DPC sensitization. The treatment is: therapeutic diphenylcyclopropenone sensitization with weekly scalp DPC. Using its own MiXCR run on the RACE reads, TCRdb lists one record per CDR3 protein. In the table there are approximately 350,000 distinct CDR3 sequences, roughly 6.9% of which are singletons. The sequencing here drew on whole blood, taken in connection with sensitization to the hapten diphenylcyclopropenone (DPC). These receptors originate from a woman in her late teens or twenties with alopecia areata. Some clones in this sample may be carry-over from other donors' samples.

This sequence joins TRBV6-6 and TRBJ1-2; D perhaps matches TRBD1 (6 bases). The V gene lost 8 bases and the J gene lost 2 bases, with 9 bases spanning the gap. Per the germline V gene, CDR1 is MNHNY and CDR2 is SVGAGI (reference sequence). The CDR3 loop spans 12 amino acids. The CDR3 spells CASRTENYGYTF. The DNA for the CDR3 is TGTGCCAGCCGGACAGAGAACTATGGCTACACCTTC.

This clonotype was counted ten times or more. This chain links TRBV10-2 with TRBJ1-1; the D is unclear. The V end was cut by 6 bases, the J end by 1 base, with 18 bases between. The CDR3 consists of 16 residues. CDR1 and CDR2 (germline): WSHSY, SAAADI. For the CDR3, the DNA is TGCGCCAGCAGGAAGGACCGTATTGCTCCGAACACTGAAGCTTTCTTT. This sequence encodes CASRKDRIAPNTEAFF.

This chain links TRBV12-3 or TRBV12-4 with TRBJ2-7, with D hard to call. CDR3 length: 13 amino acids. V was trimmed by 6 bases and J by 6 bases, leaving 15 bases between them. CDR3 in amino acids: CASSPGTFSEQYF. The CDR3 DNA is TGTGCCAGCAGCCCCGGAACCTTCTCCGAGCAGTACTTC.

The sample holds a few counts of this clonotype. The chain combines TRBV14 with TRBJ2-7, with 8 bases matching TRBD1. Germline CDR1 reads SGHDN; CDR2 reads FVKESK. The CDR3 sequence is 13 residues long. Trimming removed 4 bases from V and 10 bases from J; junction bases left unmatched: 9. The CDR3 coding sequence is TGTGCCAGCAGCCCCGGACAGGGTCCGTTTCAGTACTTC. Its protein is CASSPGQGPFQYF.

This clonotype appeared many times. The chain carries TRBV20-1 and TRBJ1-1; D perhaps matches TRBD1 (6 bases). The CDR3 has 14 residues. CDR1 and CDR2 (germline): DFQATT, SNEGSKA (reference sequence). Deletions cut 6 bases from V and 5 bases from J, with 19 bases between. CDR3 amino acids: CSAERAGRGTEAFF. CDR3 DNA: TGCAGTGCCGAGCGCGCGGGTAGGGGGACTGAAGCTTTCTTT.

This clonotype has just a few counts. At one end, the junction sequence differs from germline, possibly due to a read error. The J gene is TRBJ2-1, the V gene TRBV27; TRBD2 agrees at 9 bases. The germline V gene encodes CDR1 MNHEY and CDR2 SMNVEV (reference sequence). The CDR3 sequence is 15 residues long. The chain's CDR3 is CASNLGAGGTNEQFF. The CDR3, as DNA: TGTGCCAGCAATTTAGGGGCGGGGGGGACCAATGAGCAGTTCTTC.

This clonotype was detected ten times or more. The chain couples TRBV21-1 to TRBJ2-7; the listed D gene, TRBD2, was not tested against the DNA. TRBV21-1 counts as a pseudogene. CDR3 length: 14 residues. The CDR3 nucleotides read TGTGCCAGCAGCTACAGCGGGGTTTCCTACGAGCAGTACTTC. Its translation: CASSYSGVSYEQYF.

This chain links TRBV11-2 with TRBJ1-3; no definite D call. CDR1 is SGHAT and CDR2 is FQNNGV in the germline V gene. The V gene lost 1 base and the J gene lost 0 bases, with 4 bases spanning the gap. The CDR3 is made up of 14 amino acids. CDR3 sequence: CASSLASSGNTIYF. In DNA, the CDR3 is TGTGCCAGCAGCTTAGCCAGCTCTGGAAACACCATATATTTT.

This clonotype was seen only a few times. The chain recombines TRBV9 with TRBJ1-1, with D unresolved. Germline-derived CDR1 and CDR2 are SGDLS and YYNGEE. Trimming stripped 0 bases from V and 4 bases from J, with 10 bases between. The CDR3 contains 14 residues. CDR3 sequence (DNA): TGTGCCAGCAGCGTAGACTCGGAGTTCACTGAAGCTTTCTTT. Translated: CASSVDSEFTEAFF.

The V gene is TRBV5-1, the J gene TRBJ1-1, with 10 bases identical to TRBD1. The V gene end was trimmed by 2 bases and the J gene end by 8 bases; junction bases not matched to a gene: 3. This CDR3 contains 13 residues. Per the germline V gene, CDR1 is SGHRS and CDR2 is YFSETQ. The CDR3 region has the DNA TGCGCCAGCAGCTTAGTGACAGGGGGCGAAGCTTTCTTT. This gives the protein CASSLVTGGEAFF.

This clonotype came up many times. V and J are TRBV7-9 and TRBJ1-1; D call uncertain. The V gene lost 4 bases and the J gene lost 3 bases, with 6 bases spanning the gap. The germline CDR1 and CDR2 sequences are SEHNR and FQNEAQ (reference sequence). The CDR3 covers 12 residues. CDR3 region: CASSSYYTEAFF. The CDR3 region has the DNA TGTGCCAGCAGCTCCTATTACACTGAAGCTTTCTTT.

The chain uses TRBV4-3 and TRBJ2-7, with D hard to call. The CDR3 contains 15 residues. Trimming stripped 4 bases from V and 6 bases from J, with 19 bases between. CDR1 and CDR2 (germline): LGHNA, YSLEER. Here the CDR3 DNA reads TGCGCCAGCAGCCTGAGTGGGTCCGGCCGTAGCGAGCAGTACTTC. Encoded protein: CASSLSGSGRSEQYF.

This clonotype occurred a few times. The V call is TRBV6-5, the J call TRBJ2-1; TRBD1 aligns across 9 bases. Germline CDR1 reads MNHEY; CDR2 reads SVGAGI. CDR3 length: 16 amino acids. J lost 2 bases, V lost 6 bases, and 8 bases had no gene match. Here the CDR3 DNA reads TGTGCCAGCAGACAGCAACAGGGGGCGGCCTACAATGAGCAGTTCTTC. Its translation: CASRQQQGAAYNEQFF.

The chain employs TRBV6-5 and TRBJ1-1; the D is unclear. The V end was cut by 5 bases, the J end by 5 bases, with 12 bases between. This CDR3 spans 13 amino acids. Germline lookup yields CDR1 MNHEY and CDR2 SVGAGI. The CDR3 DNA is TGTGCCAGCAGTAAGGGAGGAGTGACTGAAGCTTTCTTT. Protein sequence: CASSKGGVTEAFF.

For this clonotype: This could be a read error, since a much larger clone is one nucleotide away. The CDR3 DNA reads TGTGCCAGCAGCTCGCCTGCCGAACAGGGACAGGGACTCCCGGGCTCCTCTGGGGTCAACGTCCTGACTTTC. Translated: CASSSPAEQGQGLPGSSGVNVLTF. The chain recombines TRBV11-1 with TRBJ2-6; 9 bases match TRBD1. CDR3 length: 24 amino acids. Germline CDR1 and CDR2: SGHAT and FQDESV (reference sequence).

This sequence joins TRBV24-1 and TRBJ2-1, with 8 bases aligning to TRBD1. Unmatched junction bases numbered 4, after V lost 6 bases and J lost 7 bases. Looked up from germline, CDR1 is KGHDR and CDR2 is SFDVKD. The CDR3 loop spans 13 amino acids. The CDR3 coding sequence is TGTGCCACCAGTTCAGGGGGCGGGAATGAGCAGTTCTTC. It encodes CATSSGGGNEQFF.

The V call is TRBV18, the J call TRBJ2-2; D gene unclear. Germline CDR1 is KGHSH and CDR2 is LQKENI. The V and J ends lost 5 bases and 4 bases respectively, with 11 bases between them. CDR3 length equals 14 residues. The DNA of the CDR3 is TGTGCCAGCTCATCTACGATTTTCACCGGGGAGCTGTTTTTT. It codes for CASSSTIFTGELFF. The full variable domain, its missing parts supplied by reference TRBV18 and TRBJ2-2, is NAGVMQNPRHLVRRRGQEARLRCSPMKGHSHVYWYRQLPEEGLKFMVYLQKENIIDESGMPKERFSAEFPKEGPSILRIQQVVRGDSAAYFCASSSTIFTGELFFGEGSRLTVL.

This clonotype was found many times. The V call is TRBV7-9, the J call TRBJ2-7; D uncertain. CDR1 and CDR2 from the germline V gene are SEHNR and FQNEAQ (reference sequence). The CDR3 sequence is 14 residues long. Trimming removed 1 base at V and 0 bases at J, with 7 bases between. CDR3 nucleotides: TGTGCCAGCAGCTTAGGCCCCAGCTCCTACGAGCAGTACTTC. This sequence encodes CASSLGPSSYEQYF.

This clonotype was counted ten times or more. The rearrangement joins TRBV13 to TRBJ2-3; D is tentatively TRBD1 or TRBD2 (5 bases each). Germline loops: CDR1 PRHDT, CDR2 FYEKMQ (reference sequence). V was clipped by 4 bases and J by 4 bases, with 15 bases between them. The CDR3 runs to 15 residues. The CDR3 loop is CASSSRDLRADTQYF. As DNA, the CDR3 is TGTGCCAGCAGCTCCCGGGACCTAAGAGCAGATACGCAGTATTTT.

This clonotype was observed many times. The V and J genes are TRBV12-3 or TRBV12-4 and TRBJ2-1; D is tentatively TRBD1 or TRBD2 (6 bases each). The CDR3 runs 15 residues. V was clipped by 6 bases and J by 4 bases, with 16 bases between them. CDR3 DNA sequence: TGTGCCAGCAGCCTCACGGGGGCGGGATACAATGAGCAGTTCTTC. This encodes CASSLTGAGYNEQFF.

With regard to this clonotype: Possible read error: a much larger clone is one base away. This chain links TRBV7-8 with TRBJ2-3, with 8 nucleotides matching TRBD1. Germline CDR1 and CDR2: SGHVS and FQNEAQ. CDR3 size: 15 residues. CDR3 protein: CVSSFWTGSADTQYF. The CDR3, as DNA: TGTGTCAGCAGCTTTTGGACAGGGTCGGCAGATACGCAGTATTTT.

In its sample, this clonotype was seen a few times. The rearrangement joins TRBV19 to TRBJ2-7; no firm D call. The CDR3 is 14 amino acids. Per germline, CDR1 LNHDA and CDR2 SQIVND (reference sequence). V shed 4 bases and J shed 3 bases, with 13 bases lying between them. The CDR3, as DNA: TGTGCCAGTAGTAGTCGTCAGTGGGGCTACGAGCAGTACTTC. Residues: CASSSRQWGYEQYF.

This clonotype was picked up a small number of times. The chain combines TRBV7-9 with TRBJ2-1; D could derive from TRBD1 or TRBD2 (6 bases each). In germline, CDR1 is SEHNR, CDR2 FQNEAQ (reference sequence). V shed 0 bases and J shed 4 bases, with 10 bases lying between them. The CDR3 is made up of 15 amino acids. CDR3: CASSLAEGVYNEQFF. The CDR3 DNA follows: TGTGCCAGCAGCTTAGCGGAGGGGGTATACAATGAGCAGTTCTTC.